This TCR beta chain was sequenced in a study of blood T cell repertoires in COVID-19. Across the whole study: The United States, Italy and Spain were the sources of the acute and convalescent COVID-19 samples. T cells, B-cell-depleted T cells, or PBMCs supplied cDNA or gDNA.

V was trimmed by 1 base and J by 0 bases, leaving 7 bases between them. The CDR3 runs 15 residues. In germline, CDR1 is SEHNR, CDR2 FQNEAQ (reference sequence). Assay: immunoSEQ multiplex PCR; the TCRdb copy retains only in-frame clones and omits some. The table records fewer than 300,000 clones, approximately 86% of them present only once. This chain joins TRBV7-9 and TRBJ1-5; possibly TRBD1 for D (5 bases). Sequencing used peripheral blood. The source is a woman between 18 and 30 years old with acute or convalescent COVID-19. CDR3 amino acids: CASSLGGSSNQPQHF. CDR3 coding DNA: TGTGCCAGCAGCTTAGGGGGCAGTAGCAATCAGCCCCAGCATTTT.